This TCR beta chain is drawn from a study of T cell responses to AZD1222 COVID-19 vaccine. Overall study context: Second-dose recipients at about 4 or about 12 weeks were treated as one pooled group.

Repertoires were generated with immunoSEQ multiplex PCR, while TCRdb's copy carries only in-frame clones and drops some. In the table there are more than 100,000 clones, 87% of which are singletons. Points on this clone: Its target is unknown.

CDR1 and CDR2 from the germline V gene are LGHDT and YNNKEL (reference sequence). The CDR3 has 13 amino acids. V lost 1 base and J lost 5, with 9 bases in between. Overall study findings and caveats: White British donors predominated, females outnumbered males, and clonal diversity was possibly underestimated. Nearly half of spike-specific TCRs reportedly target variant regions that are unmutated in the B.1.351 and B.1.1.7 variants.

The clonotype was recovered from an adult in good health. V gene TRBV3-1 (or the pseudogene TRBV3-2) combines with J gene TRBJ2-7; D is tentatively TRBD1 or TRBD2 (6 bases each). Sample: peripheral blood, taken on day 0 of AZD1222 vaccination. CDR3 DNA sequence: TGTGCCAGCAGCCAAGTAGGGGGGAACGAGCAGTACTTC. This translates into CASSQVGGNEQYF.